Included here is one T cell receptor beta chain sequence, with context. This specimen comes from a study of identifying expanded T cells in peripheral blood. The assay was immunoSEQ multiplex PCR, and TCRdb's table has in-frame clones only and misses some. The repertoire holds roughly 100,000 clones, with 88% as singletons. Germline lookup yields CDR1 SNHLY and CDR2 FYNNEI. CDR3 length: 14 amino acids. Trimming removed 5 bases at V and 0 bases at J, with 11 bases between. Sequencing was carried out using blood. The clonotype was recovered from a person aged 18 to 70 in good health. V gene TRBV2 combines with J gene TRBJ2-7; a possible D gene is TRBD1 (6 bases). In DNA form, the CDR3 reads TGTGCCAGCAGTCAACAGGGAAGCTCCTACGAGCAGTACTTC. It codes for CASSQQGSSYEQYF.